These 30 T cell receptor beta chains were all obtained from the same sample, sequenced in a study of blood T cells in healthy people across ages. A second roughly 7 to 11 cycle PCR used barcoded and J-beta primers. TCRdb fed the 5' RACE reads into MiXCR, producing one record per CDR3 protein. The sample holds around 1.5 million distinct CDR3 sequences, around 59% seen once. The sequencing sample was made of blood. The receptors stem from a man younger than 35 in good health.

V gene TRBV2 combines with J gene TRBJ1-2, with no clear D. Deletions cut 6 bases from V and 4 bases from J, with 15 bases between. The CDR3 is 14 amino acids. Germline CDR1 SNHLY, CDR2 FYNNEI. CDR3 residues: CASRERRQTYGYTF. CDR3 DNA: TGTGCCAGCAGGGAAAGGCGGCAGACCTATGGCTACACCTTC.

The chain is built from TRBV27 and TRBJ1-5; no reliable D call. This CDR3 spans 14 amino acids. Trimming stripped 4 bases from V and 4 bases from J, with 11 bases between. Germline V gene lookup returns CDR1 MNHEY and CDR2 SMNVEV (reference sequence). The CDR3 sequence: CASSWKQPNQPQHF. The DNA for the CDR3 is TGTGCCAGCAGTTGGAAACAGCCGAATCAGCCCCAGCATTTT.

A single count supports this clonotype. At one end the junction does not follow the germline gene, possibly because of a read error. The chain uses TRBV9 and TRBJ2-5; D is ambiguous. The CDR3 contains 14 residues. Germline values: CDR1 SGDLS, CDR2 YYNGEE. CDR3 coding DNA: TGTGCCAGCAGCGTAGGAGGTGGGCAAGAGACCCGGTACTTC. Amino acids: CASSVGGGQETRYF.

This clonotype was observed a handful of times. The rearrangement joins TRBV5-5 to TRBJ2-1, with D possibly matching TRBD2 (6 bases). Looked up from germline, CDR1 is SGHKS and CDR2 is YYEKEE (reference sequence). This CDR3 is 14 amino acids long. V dropped 5 bases and J dropped 10 bases, with 19 bases sitting between them. The CDR3 DNA reads TGTGCCAGCAGTTCCTCCTCTAGCGTCTCGGAGCAGTTCTTC. This codes for CASSSSSSVSEQFF. Filled out from reference TRBV5-5 and TRBJ2-1, the complete variable domain reads DAGVTQSPTHLIKTRGQQVTLRCSPISGHKSVSWYQQVLGQGPQFIFQYYEKEERGRGNFPDRFSARQFPNYSSELNVNALLLGDSALYLCASSSSSSVSEQFFGPGTRLTVL.

This chain joins TRBV11-2 and TRBJ2-5; tentative D call: TRBD2 (5 bases). Germline V CDR1 and CDR2: SGHAT, FQNNGV. With 6 bases removed from V and 5 bases from J, the gap between germline ends came to 13 bases. CDR3 length: 13 amino acids. The CDR3 DNA sequence: TGTGCCAGCAGGAGGGAGCCAAGGGAGACCCAGTACTTC. Its translation: CASRREPRETQYF.

The J gene is TRBJ2-3, the V gene TRBV6-2 or TRBV6-3; weak D call: TRBD1 (5 bases). Between the trimmed V and J ends, which lost 3 bases and 1 base, there was a span of 20 bases. Germline V gene data show CDR1 as MNHEY and CDR2 as SVGEGT. The CDR3 has 18 residues. The CDR3 loop reads CASSYLGRTPNRTDTQYF. The DNA for the CDR3 is TGTGCCAGCAGTTATCTTGGTAGGACACCAAACCGCACAGATACGCAGTATTTT.

This clonotype was detected only once. The chain is built from TRBV5-4 and TRBJ2-2, with a tentative D call TRBD2 (6 bases). Germline-derived CDR1 and CDR2 are SGHNT and YYREEE (reference sequence). CDR3 length: 14 residues. V was clipped by 2 bases and J by 8 bases, with 13 bases between them. CDR3 coding DNA: TGTGCCAGCAGCTTTGGCCCACGGGGGGGGGAGCTGTTTTTT. Translation gives CASSFGPRGGELFF.

This clonotype was observed a single time. The rearrangement uses TRBV12-3 or TRBV12-4 and TRBJ1-5; 11 nucleotides line up with TRBD1. This CDR3 region has 18 residues. The junction had 10 bases not matched to a gene; V was cut back by 4 bases and J by 2 bases. This CDR3 is CASSSFGQGARGNQPQHF. In DNA form, the CDR3 reads TGTGCCAGCAGTTCCTTCGGACAGGGGGCGCGGGGCAATCAGCCCCAGCATTTT.

The chain recombines TRBV20-1 with TRBJ2-4; D might be TRBD1 (5 bases). The germline CDR1 and CDR2 sequences are DFQATT and SNEGSKA (reference sequence). Deletions cut 2 bases from V and 4 bases from J, with 24 bases between. The CDR3 runs 18 residues. This chain's CDR3 is CSARYRLTAAFSKNIQYF. In nucleotides, the CDR3 is TGCAGTGCTAGATATCGGTTGACAGCCGCCTTTTCTAAAAACATTCAGTACTTC.

In its sample, this clonotype was seen a few times. The chain is built from TRBV29-1 and TRBJ2-1; TRBD2 agrees at 9 bases. Germline V lookup: CDR1 SQVTM, CDR2 ANQGSEA. J lost 5 bases, V lost 6 bases, and 5 bases had no gene match. The CDR3 totals 13 residues. The DNA of the CDR3 is TGCAGCGTAGATAGCGGGAGCCACAATGAGCAGTTCTTC. The encoded protein is CSVDSGSHNEQFF.

The J gene is TRBJ2-7, the V gene TRBV5-1, with 7 bases matching TRBD1. The ends lost 6 bases at V and 5 bases at J; junction bases unmatched: 8. CDR1 is SGHRS and CDR2 is YFSETQ in the germline V gene. This CDR3 region has 13 residues. For the CDR3, the DNA is TGCGCCAGCACCGTCGACAGGGACCACGAGCAGTACTTC. Translating it yields CASTVDRDHEQYF.

The gene calls are TRBV29-1 and TRBJ2-7; the D is unclear. The CDR3 is made up of 12 amino acids. The V end lost 7 bases, the J end lost 0 bases, and 10 bases lay between the germline ends. The germline V gene encodes CDR1 SQVTM and CDR2 ANQGSEA. DNA for the CDR3: TGCAGCGCTATAGAGGCCTCCTACGAGCAGTACTTC. Translation gives CSAIEASYEQYF.

V and J are TRBV15 and TRBJ2-1; D is unclear. This CDR3 has 15 amino acids. From germline, CDR1 is LNHNV and CDR2 YYDKDF (reference sequence). Trimming took 4 bases from V and 6 from J, leaving 16 bases between them. This chain's CDR3 is CATSTRKPFFNEQFF. DNA for the CDR3: TGTGCCACCAGCACTCGCAAACCGTTCTTCAATGAGCAGTTCTTC.

The chain recombines TRBV6-5 with TRBJ2-4; TRBD2 matches 12 bases. With the DNA end fitting TRBJ2-7 better, the J assignment may be wrong. CDR3 length: 14 amino acids. Germline loops: CDR1 MNHEY, CDR2 SVGAGI. In DNA, the CDR3 is TGTGCCAGCACCCCTAGCGGGAGGGGCTACGAGCAGTACTTC. This codes for CASTPSGRGYEQYF.

The CDR3: CASSFERGSGANVLTF. The CDR3 DNA sequence: TGTGCCAGCAGCTTTGAGAGAGGCTCTGGGGCCAACGTCCTGACTTTC. J is TRBJ2-6 and V is TRBV5-5; D remains ambiguous. With 2 bases removed from V and 0 bases from J, the gap between germline ends came to 9 bases. Germline V gene lookup returns CDR1 SGHKS and CDR2 YYEKEE (reference sequence). This CDR3 region has 16 residues. Combining the CDR3 with reference TRBV5-5 and TRBJ2-6 gives the whole variable domain DAGVTQSPTHLIKTRGQQVTLRCSPISGHKSVSWYQQVLGQGPQFIFQYYEKEERGRGNFPDRFSARQFPNYSSELNVNALLLGDSALYLCASSFERGSGANVLTFGAGSRLTVL.

V usage is TRBV3-1 and J usage is TRBJ2-1; 10 nucleotides agree with TRBD1. The tail of the sequence fits TRBJ2-7 better, so the J call may be wrong. In germline, CDR1 is LGHDT, CDR2 YNNKEL (reference sequence). This CDR3 comprises 15 residues. For the CDR3, the DNA is TGTGCCAGCAGCCAAGACCCAGGGACAGGGGACGAGCAGTACTTC. It yields the protein CASSQDPGTGDEQYF.

In this sample, this clonotype turned up a few times. The chain uses TRBV27 and TRBJ2-3; weak D call: TRBD1 (5 bases). Trimming took off 5 bases at V and 4 bases at J, with 13 bases between the two ends. The germline gives CDR1 MNHEY, CDR2 SMNVEV (reference sequence). The CDR3 is 14 amino acids. The CDR3 DNA follows: TGTGCCAGCAGTGAGCACCAGGGCTCAGATACGCAGTATTTT. Protein: CASSEHQGSDTQYF.

In its sample, this clonotype was seen a few times. As DNA, the CDR3 is TGCAGTGCTAGAGATCGGGTAGGGGGCCAGCGCGAGCAGTACTTC. Protein: CSARDRVGGQREQYF. This chain links TRBV20-1 with TRBJ2-7; 7 bases agree with TRBD1. This CDR3 region has 15 residues. V shed 0 bases, J shed 6 bases, and the junction held 11 bases outside the gene matches. Germline V gene sequence: CDR1 DFQATT, CDR2 SNEGSKA (reference sequence).

The CDR3 loop reads CASARDLLTDSPLHF. In DNA, the CDR3 is TGTGCCAGCGCCCGGGACCTATTAACAGATTCACCCCTCCACTTT. The V call is TRBV12-3 or TRBV12-4, the J call TRBJ1-6; D perhaps matches TRBD1 (5 bases). V gave up 8 bases and J gave up 8 bases, with 19 bases separating them. The CDR3 has 15 amino acids.

The chain couples TRBV6-1 to TRBJ2-7, with TRBD1 identical over 9 bases. V lost 7 bases to trimming and J lost 1 base; unmatched junction nucleotides: 5. Germline CDR1 MNHNS, CDR2 SASEGT. The CDR3 runs to 14 residues. CDR3 bases: TGTGCCAGCATCCGGGACAGGGTGTCCTACGAGCAGTACTTC. Its translation is CASIRDRVSYEQYF.

This clonotype was seen a few times. V gene TRBV12-3 or TRBV12-4 combines with J gene TRBJ2-7, with 10 bases lining up with TRBD1. The CDR3 length is 17 residues. V trimming: 5 bases; J trimming: 3 bases; junction bases outside the gene matches: 13. CDR3 region: CASSLPRGQGPLYEQYF. The CDR3 nucleotides are TGTGCCAGCAGTCTTCCCCGGGGACAGGGGCCCCTCTACGAGCAGTACTTC.

V gene TRBV6-2 or TRBV6-3 combines with J gene TRBJ2-3, with D perhaps assigned TRBD1 or TRBD2 (5 bases each). CDR3 length equals 15 residues. Trimming stripped 4 bases from V and 3 bases from J, with 14 bases between. Germline-derived CDR1 and CDR2 are MNHEY and SVGEGT. The CDR3 region is CASSLFGARTDTQYF. In nucleotides, the CDR3 is TGTGCCAGCAGTTTGTTCGGGGCTCGGACAGATACGCAGTATTTT.

Details on this clonotype: One end of the junction is discordant with germline, which a read error may explain. V usage is TRBV10-3 and J usage is TRBJ2-1; 8 nucleotides align to TRBD1. Germline V lookup: CDR1 ENHRY, CDR2 SYGVKD. CDR3 size: 16 residues. The CDR3 nucleotides are TGTACCATCAGTGATGGAGGGGGGACAGGTTACAATGAGCAGTTCTTC. Encoded protein: CTISDGGGTGYNEQFF.

The gene calls are TRBV6-5 and TRBJ2-7; D gene uncertain. Germline V gene lookup returns CDR1 MNHEY and CDR2 SVGAGI. There are 14 residues in the CDR3. V was trimmed by 5 bases and J by 1 base, leaving 12 bases between them. The CDR3 spells CASSETHRSYEQYF. For the CDR3, the DNA is TGTGCCAGCAGTGAGACACACCGTTCCTACGAGCAGTACTTC.

The V gene is TRBV7-2, the J gene TRBJ2-3, with 8 bases matching TRBD2. J gave up 6 bases and V 1 base, and 9 bases lay outside the gene matches. This CDR3 spans 16 amino acids. Germline values: CDR1 SGHTA, CDR2 FQGNSA. The CDR3 is CASSLDLAGIRDTQYF. The CDR3 DNA reads TGTGCCAGCAGCTTAGATCTAGCGGGTATTAGGGATACGCAGTATTTT.

V is TRBV29-1 and J is TRBJ1-4, with 9 bases lining up with TRBD1. This CDR3 region has 14 residues. The germline gives CDR1 SQVTM, CDR2 ANQGSEA. V was pared by 4 bases and J by 4 bases, with 4 bases of the junction left unmatched. The CDR3 is CSVGGQGINEKLFF. DNA for the CDR3: TGCAGCGTTGGGGGACAGGGCATTAATGAAAAACTGTTTTTT.

This clonotype was detected a few times. The chain combines TRBV6-2 or TRBV6-3 with TRBJ2-7; 8 nucleotides line up with TRBD1. The CDR3 length is 16 residues. The V segment lost 1 base and the J segment 3 bases; nucleotides outside the gene matches: 8. Per the germline V gene, CDR1 is MNHEY and CDR2 is SVGEGT. CDR3 residues: CASSYLAGTGDYEQYF. CDR3 nucleotides: TGTGCCAGCAGTTACTTGGCCGGGACAGGAGACTACGAGCAGTACTTC.

In DNA form, the CDR3 reads TGCGCCAGCAGCCAGTCGAGACAGGGCAGGGGTGAAAAACTGTTTTTT. The encoded protein is CASSQSRQGRGEKLFF. V and J are TRBV4-3 and TRBJ1-4, with 7 bases that match TRBD1. CDR1 and CDR2 from the germline V gene are LGHNA and YSLEER. With 3 bases clipped from V and 7 bases from J, the junction kept 11 bases outside the gene matches. The CDR3 length is 16 residues.

This rearrangement joins TRBV12-3 or TRBV12-4 to TRBJ2-7, with 7 bases identical to TRBD2. The CDR3 loop spans 16 amino acids. V shed 2 bases and J 2 bases; nucleotides not matched to a gene: 9. CDR3 DNA sequence: TGTGCCAGCAGTTTATTGTCTCTAGCGGTAACCTACGAGCAGTACTTC. Residues: CASSLLSLAVTYEQYF.

The chain employs TRBV11-2 and TRBJ2-7; D may be TRBD1 (7 bases). This CDR3 spans 15 amino acids. The V and J ends lost 1 base and 5 bases respectively, with 15 bases between them. Germline loops: CDR1 SGHAT, CDR2 FQNNGV. The CDR3 spells CASSLGGGGADEQYF. The CDR3 bases are TGTGCCAGCAGCTTAGGAGGGGGCGGGGCGGACGAGCAGTACTTC.